This TCR beta chain came from a study of blood T cells in healthy people across ages. The germline V and J ends were trimmed by 4 bases and 1 base, with 20 bases remaining between them. This CDR3 spans 17 amino acids. From germline, CDR1 is SNHLY and CDR2 FYNNEI. Then a second PCR, running about 6 to 11 cycles, was carried out with a sample-barcoded 5' primer and a J-beta primer mix. TCRdb reprocessed the 5' RACE reads via MiXCR and lists one record per CDR3 protein. The data show some 1 million distinct CDR3 sequences, with less than 50% seen just once and approximately 17% held by the top ten. Sample donors were healthy Caucasian individuals that came from Russia, aged 6 to 90. The table lists this clonotype with a few counts.

Sequenced sample: blood. The rearrangement joins TRBV2 to TRBJ2-7; the D gene could be TRBD1 or TRBD2 (6 bases each). The TCR sequence derives from a woman aged 55-75 years in good health. The CDR3, as DNA: TGTGCCAGCAGTGGGGTGTTGGGAGGACAGACTTCCTACGAGCAGTACTTC. Translation: CASSGVLGGQTSYEQYF.